The present entry profiles one T cell receptor beta chain with its context. This sample stems from a study of blood T cell repertoires in COVID-19. The CDR3 covers 16 residues. Germline V gene lookup returns CDR1 LNHDA and CDR2 SQIVND (reference sequence). J gave up 3 bases and V 5 bases, and 11 bases lay outside the gene matches. As processed by the authors: Nucleated cell counts were estimated from reference gene primer amplification. Using immunoSEQ multiplex PCR, the repertoire was profiled, and TCRdb retains in-frame clones only, with some absent. The DNA was the basis for D and trimming; V, J and clone size are from that table. The sample holds approximately 290,000 clones; approximately 84% are singletons and the top ten take approximately 14%.

What was sequenced was peripheral blood. The chain is built from TRBV19 and TRBJ2-3; TRBD2 agrees at 7 bases. This TCR was recovered from a person aged 65 to 85 with COVID-19, enrolled during active disease. The CDR3 protein is CASSFNTGGRTDTQYF. In DNA form, the CDR3 reads TGTGCCAGTAGTTTTAACACGGGGGGTAGGACAGATACGCAGTATTTT.